Below, 25 T cell receptor beta chains from the same sample are listed, as sequenced in a study of vaccination effects on CD4 cells after COVID-19. Sequenced by immunoSEQ multiplex PCR; TCRdb stores in-frame clones only, minus some. This table holds fewer than 30,000 clones, 76% found once. No antigen is known for these receptors. Viral peptide pool expansion of antigen-specific CD4+ T cells preceded sequencing in the ViraFEST assay. Isolating CD4+ T cells followed approximately 10 days of culture. People in the vaccine group had not been infected with SARS-CoV-2 before, and their nucleocapsid antibodies were negative. The specimen was CD4+ T cells from PBMCs cultured with HCoV-NL63 spike peptides, collected before COVID-19 vaccination. The receptor source for this set is a human donor who received a COVID-19 vaccine.

The chain joins TRBV2 to TRBJ1-1; maybe TRBD1 (6 bases). Trimming pared 9 bases from V and 0 bases from J, leaving 14 bases between. Germline V gives CDR1 SNHLY, CDR2 FYNNEI. The CDR3 totals 14 residues. The CDR3 region is CASTITGLNTEAFF. As DNA, the CDR3 is TGTGCCAGTACGATTACAGGGCTGAACACTGAAGCTTTCTTT.

This chain joins TRBV19 and TRBJ2-6, with D hard to call. The CDR3 spans 14 residues. Per the germline V gene, CDR1 is LNHDA and CDR2 is SQIVND (reference sequence). V was cut by 5 bases and J by 0 bases, with 5 bases left in between. The CDR3: CASSSVSGANVLTF. In DNA form, the CDR3 reads TGTGCCAGTAGTTCGGTCTCTGGGGCCAACGTCCTGACTTTC.

The J gene is TRBJ1-2, the V gene TRBV27; D remains ambiguous. Between the trimmed V and J ends, which lost 8 bases and 2 bases, there was a span of 15 bases. CDR3 length: 14 amino acids. Germline CDR1 and CDR2: MNHEY and SMNVEV (reference sequence). This CDR3 reads CASASTLTNYGYTF. The CDR3 DNA reads TGTGCCAGCGCTTCCACCCTTACAAACTATGGCTACACCTTC.

The chain joins TRBV2 to TRBJ2-3; 8 bases line up with TRBD2. The length of the CDR3 is 15 residues. V was pared by 6 bases and J by 8 bases, with 13 bases of the junction left unmatched. Germline loops: CDR1 SNHLY, CDR2 FYNNEI. The CDR3 region is CASRATSGGPSTQYF. The CDR3 region has the DNA TGTGCCAGCAGGGCTACTAGCGGTGGGCCAAGTACGCAGTATTTT. Full variable domain (remainder filled in from reference TRBV2 and TRBJ2-3): EPEVTQTPSHQVTQMGQEVILRCVPISNHLYFYWYRQILGQKVEFLVSFYNNEISEKSEIFDDQFSVERPDGSNFTLKIRSTKLEDSAMYFCASRATSGGPSTQYFGPGTRLTVL.

As regards this clone: At one of its ends the junction is not consistent with the germline gene, which may arise from a read error. V usage is TRBV2 and J usage is TRBJ2-7; 10 positions agree with TRBD1. Germline CDR1 SNHLY, CDR2 FYNNEI. This CDR3 contains 12 residues. CDR3 in DNA: TGTGCCAGCAACCTGGACAGGGGGAGCCTCGACTTC. This encodes CASNLDRGSLDF. The full variable domain, with the rest looked up from reference TRBV2 and TRBJ2-7, is EPEVTQTPSHQVTQMGQEVILRCVPISNHLYFYWYRQILGQKVEFLVSFYNNEISEKSEIFDDQFSVERPDGSNFTLKIRSTKLEDSAMYFCASNLDRGSLDFGPGTRLTVT.

The chain joins TRBV19 to TRBJ2-3; TRBD2 agrees at 13 bases. This CDR3 has 13 amino acids. Losses at the gene ends were 10 bases for V and 5 bases for J; bases not matched to a gene: 3. Germline V gene lookup returns CDR1 LNHDA and CDR2 SQIVND (reference sequence). The CDR3 protein is CATTSGGGDTQYF. As DNA, the CDR3 is TGTGCCACCACTAGCGGGGGGGGAGATACGCAGTATTTT.

The V call is TRBV24-1, the J call TRBJ2-3; 8 nucleotides match TRBD2. Trimming took 3 bases from V and 4 from J; bases not matched to a gene: 17. The V gene's germline CDR1 is KGHDR and CDR2 SFDVKD. The length of the CDR3 is 19 residues. Here the CDR3 reads CATSDPVFGGALSSDTQYF. The CDR3 bases are TGTGCCACCAGTGATCCCGTCTTCGGGGGGGCTCTAAGTTCAGATACGCAGTATTTT.

The chain couples TRBV5-4 to TRBJ2-7, with 9 bases fitting TRBD2. The germline gives CDR1 SGHNT, CDR2 YYREEE (reference sequence). CDR3 length: 15 residues. Losses at the gene ends were 5 bases for V and 1 base for J; bases not matched to a gene: 7. CDR3 coding DNA: TGTGCCAGCAGTCCGAGCGGGGGGCGTTCCTACGAGCAGTACTTC. The encoded protein is CASSPSGGRSYEQYF.

The chain links TRBV6-5 to TRBJ2-5; D is uncertain. Between the trimmed V and J ends, which lost 6 bases and 0 bases, there was a span of 2 bases. Germline CDR1 MNHEY, CDR2 SVGAGI. CDR3 length equals 11 residues. The CDR3 region is CASRYQETQYF. In DNA, the CDR3 is TGTGCCAGCAGGTACCAAGAGACCCAGTACTTC.

This clone has a handful of counts. This chain links TRBV3-1 (or the pseudogene TRBV3-2) with TRBJ2-2, with unresolved D. The V gene lost 3 bases and the J gene lost 4 bases, with 6 bases spanning the gap. The germline gives CDR1 LGHDT, CDR2 YNNKEL (reference sequence). The CDR3 sequence is 13 residues long. The DNA of the CDR3 is TGTGCCAGCAGCCAGCTATCCACCGGGGAGCTGTTTTTT. Translating gives CASSQLSTGELFF.

This sequence joins TRBV16 and TRBJ2-5; 7 nucleotides line up with TRBD1. Germline-derived CDR1 and CDR2 are KGHSY and FQNENV. The CDR3 has 14 residues. V lost 2 bases and J lost 8; bases outside the gene matches: 8. The CDR3 sequence: CASSQDRATSTQYF. The CDR3 nucleotides read TGTGCCAGCAGCCAAGACAGGGCGACCTCCACCCAGTACTTC. The whole variable domain, filled in from reference TRBV16 and TRBJ2-5, reads GEEVAQTPKHLVRGEGQKAKLYCAPIKGHSYVFWYQQVLKNEFKFLISFQNENVFDETGMPKERFSAKCLPNSPCSLEIQATKLEDSAVYFCASSQDRATSTQYFGPGTRLLVL.

The chain uses TRBV11-2 and TRBJ1-4; tentative D call: TRBD1 (5 bases). Per the germline V gene, CDR1 is SGHAT and CDR2 is FQNNGV. This CDR3 contains 17 residues. V lost 4 bases and J lost 3, with 18 bases in between. In nucleotides, the CDR3 is TGTGCCAGCAGCTCTGTTCCCCCCGGGGGACCTAATGAAAAACTGTTTTTT. Translated: CASSSVPPGGPNEKLFF.

The genes are TRBV10-3 and TRBJ2-3; 8 bases are a match to TRBD2. The CDR3 contains 14 residues. V shed 7 bases, J shed 6 bases, and the junction held 9 bases outside the gene matches. Germline assignment: CDR1 ENHRY and CDR2 SYGVKD. CDR3 in DNA: TGTGCCATCAATATGGCGGGGGGCGAGGATACGCAGTATTTT. Translating it yields CAINMAGGEDTQYF.

The chain has TRBV5-4 and TRBJ1-3; 7 positions match TRBD1. Unmatched junction bases numbered 8, after V lost 4 bases and J lost 4 bases. The CDR3 extends over 15 amino acids. CDR1 is SGHNT, CDR2 YYREEE, per germline (reference sequence). The CDR3 loop reads CASSVPGQPGNTIYF. CDR3 nucleotide sequence: TGTGCCAGCAGCGTACCGGGACAGCCGGGAAACACCATATATTTT.

The chain has TRBV25-1 and TRBJ2-1; 14 nucleotides align to TRBD2. Per the germline V gene, CDR1 is MGHDK and CDR2 is SYGVNS. The V and J ends lost 8 bases and 6 bases, in that order; junction bases with no gene match: 0. The CDR3 runs to 13 residues. CDR3 in amino acids: CASGLAGGNEQFF. CDR3 nucleotide sequence: TGTGCCAGCGGACTAGCGGGAGGCAATGAGCAGTTCTTC. The variable domain in full, completed from reference TRBV25-1 and TRBJ2-1, reads EADIYQTPRYLVIGTGKKITLECSQTMGHDKMYWYQQDPGMELHLIHYSYGVNSTEKGDLSSESTVSRIRTEHFPLTLESARPSHTSQYLCASGLAGGNEQFFGPGTRLTVL.

This chain joins TRBV5-4 and TRBJ1-1; no firm D call. The germline V and J ends were trimmed by 1 base and 3 bases, with 7 bases remaining between them. CDR3 length equals 13 residues. The germline V gene has CDR1 SGHNT and CDR2 YYREEE (reference sequence). CDR3 loop: CASSLPTDTEAFF. CDR3 DNA: TGTGCCAGCAGCTTGCCCACAGACACTGAAGCTTTCTTT.

This clone appeared once. The chain couples TRBV18 to TRBJ2-2; D is unresolved. CDR1 KGHSH and CDR2 LQKENI come from the germline V gene. Trimming removed 3 bases at V and 7 bases at J, with 12 bases between. CDR3 length: 14 amino acids. CDR3 sequence: CASSPFQSGGELFF. The CDR3 DNA is TGTGCCAGCTCACCCTTTCAATCTGGCGGGGAGCTGTTTTTT.

The chain employs TRBV11-2 and TRBJ2-7; 8 bases align to TRBD1. V shed 1 base and J 9 bases; nucleotides not matched to a gene: 5. Germline assignment: CDR1 SGHAT and CDR2 FQNNGV. There are 13 residues in the CDR3. Written as DNA, the CDR3 is TGTGCCAGCAGCTTAGCGGGACAGGATCGGCAGTACTTC. It translates to CASSLAGQDRQYF.

The chain carries TRBV7-8 and TRBJ1-5; tentatively, D is TRBD1 (6 bases). Germline loops: CDR1 SGHVS, CDR2 FQNEAQ. This CDR3 has 16 residues. V was shortened by 2 bases and J by 0 bases, with 11 bases between the two germline ends. The CDR3 nucleotides read TGTGCCAGCAGCTTACAGGGGCGGGGTAGCAATCAGCCCCAGCATTTT. Protein product: CASSLQGRGSNQPQHF.

V usage is TRBV27 and J usage is TRBJ2-1, with a possible D match to TRBD1 (7 bases). Trimming pared 5 bases from V and 6 bases from J, leaving 17 bases between. This CDR3 is 15 amino acids long. CDR1 and CDR2 (germline): MNHEY, SMNVEV (reference sequence). DNA of the CDR3: TGTGCCAGCAGTCGAGGGGGCGCCGGGGGCAATGAGCAGTTCTTC. It codes for CASSRGGAGGNEQFF.

This chain connects TRBV12-3 or TRBV12-4 to TRBJ2-3; D uncertain. This CDR3 has 12 residues. V lost 6 bases and J 0 bases, leaving 4 bases between the germline ends. The CDR3 DNA follows: TGTGCCAGCAGGCGCAGCACAGATACGCAGTATTTT. This encodes CASRRSTDTQYF.

The chain links TRBV12-5 to TRBJ2-7, with a weak D call TRBD2 (10 bases). This CDR3 comprises 22 residues. V was trimmed by 1 base and J by 7 bases, leaving 38 bases between them. Germline V gene lookup returns CDR1 LGHNT and CDR2 FRNRAP. CDR3 nucleotides: TGTGCTAGTGGTTTGGACAGGGGGCGCGGACTAGCGGAGAGGGGGGCCTTTCAAGAGCAGTACTTC. Residues: CASGLDRGRGLAERGAFQEQYF.

V and J are TRBV6-2 or TRBV6-3 and TRBJ1-2, with D unresolved. The length of the CDR3 is 16 residues. Germline CDR1 MNHEY, CDR2 SVGEGT. V was cut by 0 bases and J by 3 bases, with 14 bases left in between. The CDR3 sequence: CASSYSGNVGHYGYTF. As DNA, the CDR3 is TGTGCCAGCAGTTACTCGGGAAACGTGGGCCACTATGGCTACACCTTC.

The rearrangement joins TRBV5-5 to TRBJ2-1; a weak D match, TRBD2 (6 bases). The V and J ends lost 4 bases and 7 bases respectively, with 9 bases between them. Germline V gene sequence: CDR1 SGHKS, CDR2 YYEKEE (reference sequence). CDR3 length: 12 residues. The CDR3 spells CASSIGGNEQFF. Written as DNA, the CDR3 is TGTGCCAGCAGCATTGGGGGGAATGAGCAGTTCTTC.

The chain employs TRBV7-2 and TRBJ2-5; D gene uncertain. The CDR3 contains 13 residues. Per germline, CDR1 SGHTA and CDR2 FQGNSA. V lost 4 bases, J lost 2 bases, and 8 bases lay in between. DNA for the CDR3: TGTGCCAGCAGCTCACAACGGCAAGAGACCCAGTACTTC. Amino acid sequence: CASSSQRQETQYF.